This is a list of T cell receptor beta chains from one sample in a study of shared clonotypes between healthy human individuals. Some clones are missing from TCRdb's copy, which holds only in-frame ones; the method was immunoSEQ multiplex PCR. The repertoire holds hundreds of thousands of clones, with about 91% as singletons. The sample taken for sequencing was naive CD8+ T cells sorted from blood. Source of these receptors: a man in his thirties or forties in good health. Each CDR3 is given with its conserved first and last residue. Fields, in order: V gene, clone size, J gene, D gene, CDR3 DNA, CDR3 protein. The D gene is left open where the match is weak. Size tells how often a clone was seen (once, few, many) or the class of an expanded clone, and some rows leave it out.

V: TRBV27; size: once; J: TRBJ1-1; D: .; DNA: TGTGCCAGCAGTTTATTGGAGGAATGGTTCACTGAAGCTTTCTTT; CDR3: CASSLLEEWFTEAFF
V: TRBV29-1; size: .; J: TRBJ2-1; D: TRBD2; DNA: TGCAGCGCACGCAGGGAGGGAAACTACAATGAGCAGTTCTTC; CDR3: CSARREGNYNEQFF
V: TRBV28; size: .; J: TRBJ2-7; D: .; DNA: TGTGCCAGCAGTTTTGGATTATCCTACGAGCAGTACTTC; CDR3: CASSFGLSYEQYF
V: TRBV4-1; size: .; J: TRBJ1-5; D: TRBD1; DNA: TGCGCCAGCAGCCATAGTATACCGGGACAGGGGGCGCAGTGGCAGCCCCAGCATTTT; CDR3: CASSHSIPGQGAQWQPQHF
V: TRBV5-1; size: .; J: TRBJ2-7; D: .; DNA: TGCGCCAGCAGCTTGACTCGGGGTTCAGCCTACGAGCAGTACTTC; CDR3: CASSLTRGSAYEQYF
V: TRBV7-6; size: .; J: TRBJ1-5; D: TRBD1; DNA: TGTGCCAGCAGGCCGACAGGGGCCCAGCCCCAGCATTTT; CDR3: CASRPTGAQPQHF
V: TRBV6-6; size: .; J: TRBJ2-5; D: .; DNA: TGTGCCAGCACCTCGCAGACCCTCCAAGAGACCCAGTACTTC; CDR3: CASTSQTLQETQYF
V: TRBV18; size: .; J: TRBJ2-4; D: .; DNA: TGTGCCAGCTCACCGGATGGGGTTACGACCCTAGCCAAAAACATTCAGTACTTC; CDR3: CASSPDGVTTLAKNIQYF
V: TRBV16; size: once; J: TRBJ2-7; D: TRBD1; DNA: TGTGCCAGCAGCCTCTCCCCGGACAGGCGATACGAGCAGTACTTC; CDR3: CASSLSPDRRYEQYF
V: TRBV27; size: .; J: TRBJ2-1; D: .; DNA: TGTGCCAGCAGCAGATTTTTAGCGGATCTTCCCTACAATGAGCAGTTCTTC; CDR3: CASSRFLADLPYNEQFF
V: TRBV27; size: .; J: TRBJ2-7; D: .; DNA: TGTGCCAGCAGTTCCGGTCGTTATAACGAGCAGTACTTC; CDR3: CASSSGRYNEQYF
V: TRBV11-2; size: .; J: TRBJ2-5; D: .; DNA: TGTGCCAGCAGCTCAATTAGGGGAGAGACCCAGTACTTC; CDR3: CASSSIRGETQYF
V: TRBV4-3; size: .; J: TRBJ2-2; D: .; DNA: TGCGCCAGCAGCCAAGGGCTAGCCCTCACCGGGGAGCTGTTTTTT; CDR3: CASSQGLALTGELFF
V: TRBV7-9; size: .; J: TRBJ2-7; D: .; DNA: TGTGCCAGCAGCTCAGACAGGCCCTACGAGCAGTACTTC; CDR3: CASSSDRPYEQYF
V: TRBV27; size: .; J: TRBJ2-5; D: TRBD1; DNA: TGTGCCAGCAGTGGACAGGGGGCGCCGCGAGAGACCCAGTACTTC; CDR3: CASSGQGAPRETQYF
V: TRBV7-8; size: .; J: TRBJ1-4; D: .; DNA: TGTGCCAGCAGCTTAGCGTATGGGGATGAAAAACTGTTTTTT; CDR3: CASSLAYGDEKLFF
V: TRBV9; size: .; J: TRBJ2-2; D: .; DNA: TGTGCCAGCAGCGTAGCTTCGGGGACCAGGAACACCGGGGAGCTGTTTTTT; CDR3: CASSVASGTRNTGELFF
V: TRBV7-9; size: .; J: TRBJ2-2; D: .; DNA: TGTGCCAGCAGCGCCTCCCAAGTCGGGATCCTCGGGGAGCTGTTTTTT; CDR3: CASSASQVGILGELFF
V: TRBV28; size: once; J: TRBJ2-7; D: TRBD2; DNA: TGTGCCGGCGCGGGGACTAACTACGAGCAGTACTTC; CDR3: CAGAGTNYEQYF
V: TRBV27; size: few; J: TRBJ2-2; D: .; DNA: TGTGCCAGCAGTTTAGGCACCGGGGAGCTGTTTTTT; CDR3: CASSLGTGELFF
V: TRBV29-1; size: once; J: TRBJ2-5; D: TRBD2; DNA: TGCAGCGTTGACGGGCTAGCGGGAGCAGAGACCCAGTACTTC; CDR3: CSVDGLAGAETQYF
V: TRBV28; size: .; J: TRBJ2-1; D: .; DNA: TGTGCCAGCTCTTTTAGCGAGCAGTTCTTC; CDR3: CASSFSEQFF
V: TRBV27; size: .; J: TRBJ2-6; D: .; DNA: TGTGCCAGCGGAAACAGGGAACGGGCCAACGTCCTGACTTTC; CDR3: CASGNRERANVLTF
V: TRBV2; size: once; J: TRBJ1-5; D: .; DNA: TGTGCCAGCAGTGAACGGGGCCAGGGTGTGCCTGTGAATCAGCCCCAGCATTTT; CDR3: CASSERGQGVPVNQPQHF
V: TRBV29-1; size: .; J: TRBJ2-1; D: TRBD2; DNA: TGCAGCGTCCGACTAGCGGGAGGCTTCAATGAGCAGTTCTTC; CDR3: CSVRLAGGFNEQFF
V: TRBV7-2; size: .; J: TRBJ1-3; D: .; DNA: TGTGCCAGCAGAACAGGGTTCGGAAACACCATATATTTT; CDR3: CASRTGFGNTIYF
V: TRBV28; size: .; J: TRBJ2-3; D: TRBD2; DNA: TGTGCCAGCAGTCTACCGTTGACTAGCGAACTCACATATACGCAGTATTTT; CDR3: CASSLPLTSELTYTQYF
V: TRBV18; size: .; J: TRBJ2-4; D: .; DNA: TGTGCCAGCTCACCAGCAGGGAAAGCCAAAAACATTCAGTACTTC; CDR3: CASSPAGKAKNIQYF
V: TRBV7-9; size: once; J: TRBJ2-3; D: .; DNA: TGTGCCAGCAGCTTAGCCCGGACAGAACAGGCAGATACGCAGTATTTT; CDR3: CASSLARTEQADTQYF
V: TRBV5-1; size: .; J: TRBJ1-2; D: .; DNA: TGCGCCAGCAGCCCCTCGGGGGGAGGCGCTGGCTACACCTTC; CDR3: CASSPSGGGAGYTF
V: TRBV7-8; size: .; J: TRBJ1-5; D: .; DNA: TGTGCCAGCATGATTAGCCTTGGTCAGCCCCAGCATTTT; CDR3: CASMISLGQPQHF
V: TRBV7-9; size: .; J: TRBJ1-1; D: TRBD1; DNA: TGTGCCAGCAGCGGCAGGACAGGGGCACGGAACACTGAAGCTTTCTTT; CDR3: CASSGRTGARNTEAFF
V: TRBV7-2; size: .; J: TRBJ2-4; D: .; DNA: TGTGCCAGCAGCTTCTTGGGAGCGGGCGGGAACATTCAGTACTTC; CDR3: CASSFLGAGGNIQYF
V: TRBV12-5; size: .; J: TRBJ2-5; D: .; DNA: TGTGCTAGTGGCCTAGGAGAGACCCAGTACTTC; CDR3: CASGLGETQYF
V: TRBV7-8; size: .; J: TRBJ2-7; D: TRBD2; DNA: TGTGCCAGCAGCGTTAGCGGGAGGGGTTACTACGAGCAGTACTTC; CDR3: CASSVSGRGYYEQYF
V: TRBV7-6; size: .; J: TRBJ1-1; D: TRBD1; DNA: TGTGCCAGCAGCCTAGGGACAGGGGGCGAAGCTTTCTTT; CDR3: CASSLGTGGEAFF
V: TRBV7-8; size: .; J: TRBJ2-7; D: TRBD1; DNA: TGTGCCAGCAGCCCCTGGACAGGGGAAGGCTACGAGCAGTACTTC; CDR3: CASSPWTGEGYEQYF
V: TRBV27; size: .; J: TRBJ1-4; D: .; DNA: TGTGCCACCGGCAGGGTTGCAACTAATGAAAAACTGTTTTTT; CDR3: CATGRVATNEKLFF
V: TRBV18; size: once; J: TRBJ1-1; D: .; DNA: TGTGCCAGCTCACCTTCGAGGGCTTACATGAACACTGAAGCTTTCTTT; CDR3: CASSPSRAYMNTEAFF